Sequencing of this T cell receptor beta chain was carried out in a study of T cells and Merkel cell carcinoma outcomes. Repertoires were generated with immunoSEQ multiplex PCR, while TCRdb's copy carries only in-frame clones and drops some. The table includes roughly 11,000 clones, about 95% detected once. This CDR3 region has 13 residues. Germline-derived CDR1 and CDR2 are MNHEY and SVGAGI. In this sample, this clone turned up once. At one of its ends the junction is not consistent with the germline gene, which may arise from a read error. The clonotype was recovered from a human donor with Merkel cell carcinoma. The sample comprised tumor tissue from Merkel cell carcinoma. V and J are TRBV6-5 and TRBJ2-2, with D possibly being TRBD2 (5 bases). CDR3 nucleotides: TGTACCAGCAGTTACGGGGTCACCGGGGAGCTGTTTTTT. This gives the protein CTSSYGVTGELFF.